This T cell receptor beta chain was identified during a study of OX40 agonist ivuxolimab in advanced cancers. Whole-study context: Mean age 60 years, range roughly 20 to 85; approximately 80% male. Findings and caveats of the study: Partial responders at 0.1-3.0 mg/kg showed near-lowest clonal expansion. In general, CD8+ T cells held more expanded clones than CD4+ did, on average.

As for this clone: Its specificity is not known. Other DNA sequences from this sample encode an identical CDR3 as well.

The assay was immunoSEQ multiplex PCR, and TCRdb's table has in-frame clones only and misses some. Among some 64,000 clones listed, 92% were seen once. The CDR3 is 12 amino acids. CDR1 is GTSNPN, CDR2 SVGIG, per germline (reference sequence). The ends were cut back, 0 bases at V and 10 bases at J, with 10 bases in the middle. V and J are TRBV30 and TRBJ2-1; D is unclear. The receptor was derived from an adult with an advanced solid tumor such as melanoma, head and neck, liver or kidney cancer. The source material was CD4+ or CD8+ T cells sorted from blood, sampled in a trial of the OX40 agonist ivuxolimab. CDR3 bases: TGTGCCTGGAGTGTAAGTGGTGGGGAGCAGTTCTTC. It yields the protein CAWSVSGGEQFF. Full variable domain (rest looked up from reference TRBV30 and TRBJ2-1): SQTIHQWPATLVQPVGSPLSLECTVEGTSNPNLYWYRQAAGRGLQLLFYSVGIGQISSEVPQNLSASRPQDRQFILSSKKLLLSDSGFYLCAWSVSGGEQFFGPGTRLTVL.